This T cell receptor beta chain stems from a study of blood T cells in healthy people across ages. This clonotype was counted many times. The target antigen is unknown. Primed by a sample-barcoded 5' primer and a J-beta primer mix, a second PCR proceeded for roughly 6 to 12 cycles. Every sample produced at least 2.5 million CDR3-containing paired-end reads. TCRdb independently ran MiXCR on the 5' RACE reads; one entry per CDR3 protein. This sample yields some 760,000 distinct CDR3 sequences, of which around 25% are seen a single time; 3.7% belongs to the top ten. Findings of the study overall: Roughly linearly, TCR beta diversity per million T cells fell as age increased.

The germline gives CDR1 SQVTM, CDR2 ANQGSEA. The CDR3 is 13 amino acids. Trimming left V 1 base short and J 4 bases short, with 10 bases between. These data are also associated with another study on T cells of mothers and their children. That source reports: Every microgram of extracted RNA entered cDNA synthesis, approximately 1.5 ug per 15 ul. Slightly higher overlap, not significant, was seen in related mother-child pairs than in unrelated pairs.

The source is a boy younger than 18 in good health. The chain combines TRBV29-1 with TRBJ1-1; tentatively, D is TRBD1 (5 bases). The specimen was blood. As DNA, the CDR3 is TGCAGCGTTGAAGGGGGCTCGGGCACTGAAGCTTTCTTT. Its protein is CSVEGGSGTEAFF.